The 23 T cell receptor beta chains given below trace back to one sample, sequenced in a study of OX40 agonist ivuxolimab in advanced cancers. Libraries were prepared by immunoSEQ multiplex PCR; TCRdb keeps only in-frame clonotypes and omits some of them. The sample records approximately 98,000 clones, 70% to 85% being singletons. The sequences come from CD4+ or CD8+ T cells sorted from blood, collected in a trial of the OX40 agonist ivuxolimab. These TCRs come from an adult with an advanced solid tumor such as melanoma, head and neck, liver or kidney cancer.

This chain connects TRBV6-5 to TRBJ1-1, with 8 bases that match TRBD1. V trimming: 6 bases; J trimming: 2 bases; junction bases outside the gene matches: 5. The germline V gene has CDR1 MNHEY and CDR2 SVGAGI. The CDR3 is made up of 14 amino acids. The CDR3 coding sequence is TGTGCCAGCAGCACAGGGACAGGCAACACTGAAGCTTTCTTT. Translating it yields CASSTGTGNTEAFF.

The DNA for the CDR3 is TGTGCCACCAGCAGGGGGACGGGAACCTACAATGAGCAGTTCTTC. Encoded protein: CATSRGTGTYNEQFF. The chain is built from TRBV15 and TRBJ2-1; D tentatively fits TRBD1 or TRBD2 (5 bases each). Per germline, CDR1 LNHNV and CDR2 YYDKDF (reference sequence). This CDR3 region has 15 residues. V was pared by 3 bases and J by 2 bases, with 11 bases between. The whole variable domain, remainder taken from reference TRBV15 and TRBJ2-1, is DAMVIQNPRYQVTQFGKPVTLSCSQTLNHNVMYWYQQKSSQAPKLLFHYYDKDFNNEADTPDNFQSRRPNTSFCFLDIRSPGLGDTAMYLCATSRGTGTYNEQFFGPGTRLTVL.

CDR3 residues: CASTRPPQGGYGYTF. CDR3 nucleotides: TGTGCCAGCACCAGGCCCCCACAGGGGGGCTATGGCTACACCTTC. The chain joins TRBV7-8 to TRBJ1-2, with 8 bases identical to TRBD1. Trimming cost V 7 bases and J 4 bases; bases outside gene matches: 11. The length of the CDR3 is 15 residues. Germline V gives CDR1 SGHVS, CDR2 FQNEAQ. Full variable domain (missing parts from reference TRBV7-8 and TRBJ1-2): GAGVSQSPRYKVAKRGQDVALRCDPISGHVSLFWYQQALGQGPEFLTYFQNEAQLDKSGLPSDRFFAERPEGSVSTLKIQRTQQEDSAVYLCASTRPPQGGYGYTFGSGTRLTVV.

This chain connects TRBV11-1 to TRBJ1-1, with no clear D. Germline lookup yields CDR1 SGHAT and CDR2 FQDESV (reference sequence). The V end lost 0 bases, the J end lost 0 bases, and 5 bases lay between the germline ends. The CDR3 sequence is 14 residues long. The CDR3 sequence: CASSLAAMNTEAFF. In DNA form, the CDR3 reads TGTGCCAGCAGCTTAGCCGCGATGAACACTGAAGCTTTCTTT.

This chain links TRBV15 with TRBJ2-7; 8 positions match TRBD1. The junction had 8 bases not matched to a gene; V was cut back by 3 bases and J by 4 bases. CDR1 and CDR2 (germline): LNHNV, YYDKDF (reference sequence). This CDR3 contains 15 residues. Here the CDR3 reads CATSSGQGSVYEQYF. The CDR3 nucleotides are TGTGCCACCAGCAGCGGACAGGGTAGTGTATACGAGCAGTACTTC.

This clone was picked up one time. This rearrangement joins TRBV12-5 to TRBJ2-2; D not resolved. From germline, CDR1 is LGHNT and CDR2 FRNRAP. The CDR3 runs 14 residues. Trimming pared 3 bases from V and 0 bases from J, leaving 5 bases between. The CDR3 DNA reads TGTGCTAGTGGTTTAGCAACGAACACCGGGGAGCTGTTTTTT. This sequence encodes CASGLATNTGELFF.

In this sample, this clone turned up once. V gene TRBV7-3 combines with J gene TRBJ2-7; the D gene is possibly TRBD2 (5 bases). Trimming stripped 2 bases from V and 3 bases from J, with 11 bases between. This CDR3 has 14 amino acids. Germline CDR1 SGHTA, CDR2 FQGTGA. Here the CDR3 DNA reads TGTGCCAGCAGCTTAGAGAACGGACTCTACGAGCAGTACTTC. Protein: CASSLENGLYEQYF.

This chain joins TRBV10-2 and TRBJ2-7; possibly TRBD1 or TRBD2 for D (7 bases each). Germline CDR1 is WSHSY and CDR2 is SAAADI. Trimming took 8 bases from V and 7 from J, leaving 12 bases between them. CDR3 length equals 11 residues. The CDR3 loop reads CASGRGGEQYF. The DNA for the CDR3 is TGCGCCAGCGGCAGGGGGGGGGAGCAGTACTTC.

The chain uses TRBV5-1 and TRBJ1-5, with 8 bases that match TRBD1. V lost 4 bases, J lost 3 bases, and 6 bases stayed unmatched. CDR3 length equals 15 residues. Germline assignment: CDR1 SGHRS and CDR2 YFSETQ. CDR3 nucleotides: TGCGCCAGCAGCGCCGGGACAGGATACAATCAGCCCCAGCATTTT. Protein sequence: CASSAGTGYNQPQHF.

The chain uses TRBV7-2 and TRBJ2-7; D is unresolved. CDR1 and CDR2 (germline): SGHTA, FQGNSA. CDR3 length: 11 amino acids. V lost 5 bases and J 2 bases, leaving 4 bases between the germline ends. The CDR3 region is CASSTAYEQYF. Written as DNA, the CDR3 is TGTGCCAGCAGCACAGCCTACGAGCAGTACTTC.

This clone came up many times. V is TRBV7-8 and J is TRBJ2-7; 8 nucleotides match TRBD1. Germline assignment: CDR1 SGHVS and CDR2 FQNEAQ. This CDR3 spans 16 amino acids. Unmatched junction bases numbered 9, after V lost 2 bases and J lost 3 bases. CDR3 sequence: CASSLNGGQGNYEQYF. The CDR3 nucleotides read TGTGCCAGCAGCTTAAACGGCGGACAGGGAAACTACGAGCAGTACTTC.

V usage is TRBV7-2 and J usage is TRBJ2-3, with D possibly TRBD2 on 6 matching bases. Trimming shortened V by 3 bases and J by 2 bases, and 12 bases separated the two germline ends. The CDR3 runs to 15 residues. Looked up from germline, CDR1 is SGHTA and CDR2 is FQGNSA. This CDR3 reads CASSLTRAYTDTQYF. DNA for the CDR3: TGTGCCAGCAGCTTGACTAGAGCATACACAGATACGCAGTATTTT.

This chain joins TRBV2 and TRBJ2-4; D may be TRBD1 (5 bases). Germline V CDR1 and CDR2: SNHLY, FYNNEI. The CDR3 runs to 16 residues. The ends were cut back, 3 bases at V and 5 bases at J, with 17 bases in the middle. CDR3 coding DNA: TGTGCCAGCAGTGAGGTGTATCAGGGTAATCAAAACATTCAGTACTTC. It is translated as CASSEVYQGNQNIQYF.

The gene calls are TRBV11-2 and TRBJ1-2; 7 bases match TRBD1. Germline assignment: CDR1 SGHAT and CDR2 FQNNGV. The CDR3 has 16 amino acids. V lost 0 bases, J lost 2 bases, and 6 bases stayed unmatched. The CDR3 here is CASSLETGTANYGYTF. The CDR3 DNA follows: TGTGCCAGCAGCTTAGAGACCGGGACAGCAAACTATGGCTACACCTTC.

This clone was picked up one time. The CDR3 coding sequence is TGTGCCATCAAAAAGGGGGGAGAGAACACTGAAGCTTTCTTT. It yields the protein CAIKKGGENTEAFF. This rearrangement joins TRBV10-3 to TRBJ1-1, with D possibly TRBD1 on 6 matching bases. Trimming shortened V by 7 bases and J by 1 base, and 13 bases separated the two germline ends. Per germline, CDR1 ENHRY and CDR2 SYGVKD. CDR3 length: 14 amino acids.

This clone was recorded a few times. The CDR3 DNA follows: TGTGCCAGCAGCCGCAACAGCGGCGACGAGCAGTACTTC. It is translated as CASSRNSGDEQYF. The V gene is TRBV5-5, the J gene TRBJ2-7; D may be TRBD2 (5 bases). The germline V gene encodes CDR1 SGHKS and CDR2 YYEKEE (reference sequence). Trimming removed 4 bases from V and 5 bases from J, with 13 bases in between. The CDR3 totals 13 residues.

This clone was counted only a few times. This sequence joins TRBV27 and TRBJ2-7; TRBD1 aligns across 9 bases. The CDR3 sequence is 14 residues long. Germline CDR1 is MNHEY and CDR2 is SMNVEV (reference sequence). The V and J ends lost 6 bases and 2 bases, in that order; junction bases with no gene match: 5. The CDR3 region has the DNA TGTGCCAGCAGGGACAGGGGAATTACCTACGAGCAGTACTTC. This encodes CASRDRGITYEQYF.

This clone was counted only a few times. The rearrangement uses TRBV11-2 and TRBJ2-7, with D uncertain. This CDR3 is built from 13 residues. Germline V gene lookup returns CDR1 SGHAT and CDR2 FQNNGV. The ends were cut back, 0 bases at V and 7 bases at J, with 10 bases in the middle. CDR3 sequence reads: CASSLEGFGEQYF. CDR3 in DNA: TGTGCCAGCAGCTTAGAAGGCTTTGGGGAGCAGTACTTC.

The gene calls are TRBV7-9 and TRBJ2-1; D is undetermined. Germline assignment: CDR1 SEHNR and CDR2 FQNEAQ (reference sequence). Trimming stripped 2 bases from V and 7 bases from J, with 15 bases between. The CDR3 covers 15 residues. Here the CDR3 reads CASSLIVAPRNEQFF. CDR3 DNA sequence: TGTGCCAGCAGCTTAATTGTAGCCCCCAGGAATGAGCAGTTCTTC.

The V and J genes are TRBV19 and TRBJ2-3; 9 bases fit TRBD1. Germline assignment: CDR1 LNHDA and CDR2 SQIVND (reference sequence). V lost 7 bases and J lost 1; bases outside the gene matches: 9. The CDR3 is made up of 16 amino acids. The CDR3 region is CASTLTGGVGTDTQYF. The CDR3 bases are TGTGCCAGTACCTTAACAGGGGGCGTCGGCACAGATACGCAGTATTTT.

The V call is TRBV7-9, the J call TRBJ2-3; D remains unclear. In germline, CDR1 is SEHNR, CDR2 FQNEAQ (reference sequence). CDR3 size: 12 residues. V was trimmed by 1 base and J by 5 bases, leaving 4 bases between them. CDR3 bases: TGTGCCAGCAGCTTAGGAATAGATACGCAGTATTTT. Encoded protein: CASSLGIDTQYF.

The chain recombines TRBV5-5 with TRBJ2-7; TRBD1 might be the D (6 bases). There are 15 residues in the CDR3. With 4 bases removed from V and 7 bases from J, the gap between germline ends came to 21 bases. Germline CDR1 SGHKS, CDR2 YYEKEE (reference sequence). CDR3 amino acids: CASSGLTGPDYEQYF. The CDR3 DNA follows: TGTGCCAGCAGCGGGCTGACAGGACCCGATTATGAGCAGTACTTC. Complete variable domain (other parts from reference TRBV5-5 and TRBJ2-7): DAGVTQSPTHLIKTRGQQVTLRCSPISGHKSVSWYQQVLGQGPQFIFQYYEKEERGRGNFPDRFSARQFPNYSSELNVNALLLGDSALYLCASSGLTGPDYEQYFGPGTRLTVT.

This sequence joins TRBV19 and TRBJ2-7; TRBD2 agrees at 7 bases. The germline CDR1 and CDR2 sequences are LNHDA and SQIVND (reference sequence). V lost 11 bases, J lost 3 bases, and 16 bases stayed unmatched. CDR3 length: 15 residues. The CDR3 DNA reads as TGTGCCTCCAAAGGGGATAGTGCGGGAGTCTACGAGCAGTACTTC. Translated, it gives CASKGDSAGVYEQYF.